A single sample gave rise to the 19 T cell receptor beta chains below, sequenced in a study of T cell responses to AZD1222 COVID-19 vaccine. Clones were sequenced by immunoSEQ multiplex PCR, and TCRdb holds only the in-frame ones, with some missing. The profile shows around 78,000 clones, about 90% of them singletons. The source material was peripheral blood, sampled 28 days after the second AZD1222 dose. The receptors originated from an adult who received the AZD1222 COVID-19 vaccine.

The gene calls are TRBV15 and TRBJ2-3; a weak D match, TRBD1 (6 bases). Germline-derived CDR1 and CDR2 are LNHNV and YYDKDF (reference sequence). Trimming took off 3 bases at V and 2 bases at J, with 15 bases between the two ends. The CDR3 length is 16 residues. The CDR3 region is CATSSPGTLATDTQYF. Written as DNA, the CDR3 is TGTGCCACCAGCAGCCCCGGGACACTTGCCACAGATACGCAGTATTTT.

In its sample, this clone was seen a few times. This chain uses TRBV9 with TRBJ1-5; a weak D match, TRBD1 (5 bases). The germline V and J ends were trimmed by 0 bases and 6 bases, with 7 bases remaining between them. Looked up from germline, CDR1 is SGDLS and CDR2 is YYNGEE. The CDR3 totals 13 residues. CDR3 in DNA: TGTGCCAGCAGCGTAGAGGGGTCTCAGCCCCAGCATTTT. Encoded protein: CASSVEGSQPQHF.

The CDR3 is CASSLAPPSYEQYF. In DNA form, the CDR3 reads TGCGCCAGCAGCTTGGCCCCCCCGTCCTACGAGCAGTACTTC. J is TRBJ2-7 and V is TRBV5-1; D unresolved. V lost 0 bases to trimming and J lost 1 base, with 8 bases between them. This CDR3 is 14 amino acids long. Germline loops: CDR1 SGHRS, CDR2 YFSETQ. Based on the CDR3 plus reference TRBV5-1 and TRBJ2-7, the full variable domain is KAGVTQTPRYLIKTRGQQVTLSCSPISGHRSVSWYQQTPGQGLQFLFEYFSETQRNKGNFPGRFSGRQFSNSRSEMNVSTLELGDSALYLCASSLAPPSYEQYFGPGTRLTVT.

V and J are TRBV5-5 and TRBJ1-5; 8 bases align to TRBD1. V dropped 4 bases and J dropped 7; count of bases not matched to a gene: 4. The CDR3 is 13 residues long. Per the germline V gene, CDR1 is SGHKS and CDR2 is YYEKEE (reference sequence). DNA for the CDR3: TGTGCCAGCAGCCCCGACAGGGGACAGCCCCAGCATTTT. Its translation is CASSPDRGQPQHF.

The table lists this clone with a few counts. The chain has TRBV6-5 and TRBJ1-1; 8 bases map to TRBD1. The CDR3 consists of 14 residues. V gave up 10 bases and J gave up 1 base; unmatched junction bases: 8. Per the germline V gene, CDR1 is MNHEY and CDR2 is SVGAGI. The CDR3 reads CATRTGIRNTEAFF. CDR3 DNA: TGTGCCACCCGGACAGGGATAAGGAACACTGAAGCTTTCTTT.

The J gene is TRBJ2-5, the V gene TRBV2; D is possibly TRBD2 (6 bases). The V gene lost 7 bases and the J gene lost 5 bases, with 17 bases spanning the gap. The CDR3 spans 14 residues. Germline CDR1 is SNHLY and CDR2 is FYNNEI. CDR3 sequence reads: CASIRGTGRETQYF. CDR3 DNA: TGTGCCAGCATCCGGGGGACTGGCAGGGAGACCCAGTACTTC.

The V call is TRBV5-1, the J call TRBJ1-3; unclear D gene. CDR1 is SGHRS and CDR2 is YFSETQ in the germline V gene. The CDR3 has 13 amino acids. Trimming shortened V by 4 bases and J by 3 bases, and 8 bases separated the two germline ends. The CDR3 loop reads CASSEAGGNTIYF. The CDR3 DNA is TGCGCCAGCAGCGAGGCCGGTGGAAACACCATATATTTT.

The rearrangement uses TRBV14 and TRBJ2-3, with D possibly matching TRBD1 (6 bases). Trimming cost V 4 bases and J 2 bases, with 10 bases left between them. Germline loops: CDR1 SGHDN, CDR2 FVKESK. The CDR3 extends over 14 amino acids. This CDR3 reads CASSRQDLTDTQYF. CDR3 DNA sequence: TGTGCCAGCAGCCGACAGGACCTCACAGATACGCAGTATTTT. Drawing the rest from reference TRBV14 and TRBJ2-3, the complete variable domain is EAGVTQFPSHSVIEKGQTVTLRCDPISGHDNLYWYRRVMGKEIKFLLHFVKESKQDESGMPNNRFLAERTGGTYSTLKVQPAELEDSGVYFCASSRQDLTDTQYFGPGTRLTVL.

The rearrangement joins TRBV5-1 to TRBJ2-2, with TRBD1 matching over 7 bases. The trim removed 4 bases at V and 0 bases at J, leaving 6 bases unmatched. The germline V gene encodes CDR1 SGHRS and CDR2 YFSETQ. This CDR3 comprises 16 residues. CDR3 amino acids: CASSQFGQANTGELFF. The CDR3 bases are TGCGCCAGCAGCCAGTTCGGACAGGCGAACACCGGGGAGCTGTTTTTT. Filled out from reference TRBV5-1 and TRBJ2-2, the complete variable domain reads KAGVTQTPRYLIKTRGQQVTLSCSPISGHRSVSWYQQTPGQGLQFLFEYFSETQRNKGNFPGRFSGRQFSNSRSEMNVSTLELGDSALYLCASSQFGQANTGELFFGEGSRLTVL.

The gene calls are TRBV15 and TRBJ1-4; D unclear. With 0 bases removed from V and 2 bases from J, the gap between germline ends came to 13 bases. The CDR3 is 17 residues long. Per germline, CDR1 LNHNV and CDR2 YYDKDF (reference sequence). In DNA, the CDR3 is TGTGCCACCAGCAGAGATTACCAGGCCGCGACTAATGAAAAACTGTTTTTT. This gives the protein CATSRDYQAATNEKLFF.

The chain carries TRBV4-2 and TRBJ1-2, with D possibly matching TRBD1 (5 bases). CDR3 length: 15 residues. Germline V CDR1 and CDR2: LGHNA, YNFKEQ. V shed 0 bases and J shed 4 bases, with 12 bases lying between them. DNA of the CDR3: TGTGCCAGCAGCCAAGAGGGGTCGGGGGGCTATGGCTACACCTTC. Translated: CASSQEGSGGYGYTF.

The chain uses TRBV18 and TRBJ1-2; 7 bases fit TRBD1. The ends lost 3 bases at V and 5 bases at J; junction bases unmatched: 9. CDR1 and CDR2 from the germline V gene are KGHSH and LQKENI. The CDR3 is 15 amino acids. The CDR3 DNA reads TGTGCCAGCTCACCTACCGGGACAGAAGGGTATGGCTACACCTTC. This codes for CASSPTGTEGYGYTF. Drawing the rest from reference TRBV18 and TRBJ1-2, the complete variable domain is NAGVMQNPRHLVRRRGQEARLRCSPMKGHSHVYWYRQLPEEGLKFMVYLQKENIIDESGMPKERFSAEFPKEGPSILRIQQVVRGDSAAYFCASSPTGTEGYGYTFGSGTRLTVV.

The chain links TRBV2 to TRBJ2-6; 7 nucleotides match TRBD1. Unmatched junction bases numbered 9, after V lost 8 bases and J lost 2 bases. Germline V lookup: CDR1 SNHLY, CDR2 FYNNEI. The CDR3 extends over 16 amino acids. The CDR3 is CASADRVPAGANVLTF. DNA of the CDR3: TGTGCCAGCGCTGACAGGGTTCCAGCTGGGGCCAACGTCCTGACTTTC. The variable domain in full, with the rest retrieved from reference TRBV2 and TRBJ2-6, is EPEVTQTPSHQVTQMGQEVILRCVPISNHLYFYWYRQILGQKVEFLVSFYNNEISEKSEIFDDQFSVERPDGSNFTLKIRSTKLEDSAMYFCASADRVPAGANVLTFGAGSRLTVL.

This clone was observed a single time. The chain couples TRBV30 to TRBJ2-5; D is unresolved. V dropped 5 bases and J dropped 4 bases, with 8 bases sitting between them. This CDR3 is built from 11 residues. The germline CDR1 and CDR2 sequences are GTSNPN and SVGIG (reference sequence). Written as DNA, the CDR3 is TGTGCCTGGCGCATCCCAGAGACCCAGTACTTC. Its translation is CAWRIPETQYF.

This chain connects TRBV5-1 to TRBJ1-1, with a tentative D call TRBD1 (5 bases). With 0 bases removed from V and 7 bases from J, the gap between germline ends came to 10 bases. CDR3 length equals 13 residues. Germline values: CDR1 SGHRS, CDR2 YFSETQ. CDR3 sequence reads: CASSLGGEVEAFF. The CDR3 DNA reads TGCGCCAGCAGCTTGGGAGGGGAGGTTGAAGCTTTCTTT. The complete variable domain, with remaining parts taken from reference TRBV5-1 and TRBJ1-1, reads KAGVTQTPRYLIKTRGQQVTLSCSPISGHRSVSWYQQTPGQGLQFLFEYFSETQRNKGNFPGRFSGRQFSNSRSEMNVSTLELGDSALYLCASSLGGEVEAFFGQGTRLTVV.

This rearrangement joins TRBV13 to TRBJ2-3; 7 nucleotides line up with TRBD2. Per germline, CDR1 PRHDT and CDR2 FYEKMQ (reference sequence). The length of the CDR3 is 17 residues. The trim removed 4 bases at V and 9 bases at J, leaving 19 bases unmatched. The CDR3 DNA sequence: TGTGCCAGCAGCTCCGAACCCGGGACTATGGGCCCGAGAACGCAGTATTTT. It specifies CASSSEPGTMGPRTQYF.

The chain is built from TRBV5-4 and TRBJ2-2; 8 nucleotides match TRBD1. There are 14 residues in the CDR3. Trimming at V came to 4 bases and at J to 6 bases, leaving 5 bases not matched to a gene. Germline-derived CDR1 and CDR2 are SGHNT and YYREEE (reference sequence). The CDR3 reads CASSGGQEPGELFF. The DNA for the CDR3 is TGTGCCAGCAGCGGGGGACAGGAGCCCGGGGAGCTGTTTTTT.

The sample holds a few counts of this clone. The chain links TRBV6-5 to TRBJ2-7; 9 bases map to TRBD1. The CDR3 covers 16 residues. The germline CDR1 and CDR2 sequences are MNHEY and SVGAGI. V gave up 0 bases and J gave up 7 bases; unmatched junction bases: 10. CDR3 loop: CASSYSAGTGRREQYF. In DNA, the CDR3 is TGTGCCAGCAGTTACTCTGCCGGGACAGGGCGTAGGGAGCAGTACTTC.

The V call is TRBV5-1, the J call TRBJ1-5; D not certain. This CDR3 is built from 16 residues. Between the trimmed V and J ends, which lost 0 bases and 4 bases, there was a span of 14 bases. CDR1 is SGHRS and CDR2 is YFSETQ in the germline V gene. CDR3 sequence (DNA): TGCGCCAGCAGCTTGGTAGCAGGCGAGAGGAATCAGCCCCAGCATTTT. It is translated as CASSLVAGERNQPQHF.